The 12 T cell receptor beta chains reported below all come from one sample, sequenced in a study of blood T cell repertoires in COVID-19. Measured with immunoSEQ multiplex PCR; TCRdb has only the in-frame clones, and not every one. The sample has 55,000 to 75,000 clones; 85% to 90% are singletons. The sequenced sample was peripheral blood. The source of these receptors is a man aged 50 or older with active COVID-19.

The CDR3 protein is CASSSTGQGQVENTIYF. As DNA, the CDR3 is TGCGCCAGCAGCTCAACGGGACAGGGCCAAGTAGAAAACACCATATATTTT. V and J are TRBV5-1 and TRBJ1-3; TRBD1 aligns across 9 bases. CDR3 length equals 17 residues. Germline assignment: CDR1 SGHRS and CDR2 YFSETQ. V lost 3 bases, J lost 6 bases, and 13 bases stayed unmatched.

The chain uses TRBV29-1 and TRBJ2-2; 7 nucleotides align to TRBD2. The V gene end was trimmed by 4 bases and the J gene end by 6 bases; junction bases not matched to a gene: 5. Germline V CDR1 and CDR2: SQVTM, ANQGSEA. CDR3 length: 13 residues. As DNA, the CDR3 is TGCAGCGTTGCGGTAGGGAGGGCCGGGGAGCTGTTTTTT. Amino acid sequence: CSVAVGRAGELFF.

The rearrangement joins TRBV11-2 to TRBJ2-7; 7 nucleotides align to TRBD2. With 4 bases clipped from V and 4 bases from J, the junction kept 7 bases outside the gene matches. The CDR3 loop spans 14 amino acids. Germline loops: CDR1 SGHAT, CDR2 FQNNGV. This chain's CDR3 is CASSSMGGRYEQYF. In DNA form, the CDR3 reads TGTGCCAGCAGCTCAATGGGAGGGCGGTACGAGCAGTACTTC. Full variable domain (remainder filled in from reference TRBV11-2 and TRBJ2-7): EAGVAQSPRYKIIEKRQSVAFWCNPISGHATLYWYQQILGQGPKLLIQFQNNGVVDDSQLPKDRFSAERLKGVDSTLKIQPAKLEDSAVYLCASSSMGGRYEQYFGPGTRLTVT.

Here the CDR3 reads CASSQVDRPPRTGELFF. CDR3 nucleotide sequence: TGCGCCAGCAGCCAAGTCGACAGGCCACCGAGGACCGGGGAGCTGTTTTTT. The chain uses TRBV4-1 and TRBJ2-2; possibly TRBD1 for D (6 bases). The V and J ends lost 1 base and 5 bases respectively, with 17 bases between them. Germline V gene sequence: CDR1 MGHRA, CDR2 YSYEKL. The CDR3 is 17 amino acids.

V is TRBV27 and J is TRBJ2-1; 12 bases map to TRBD1. The J segment lost 8 bases and the V segment lost 7 bases, leaving 9 bases of the junction unmatched. The CDR3 is 15 residues long. Germline loops: CDR1 MNHEY, CDR2 SMNVEV (reference sequence). The CDR3 nucleotides read TGTGCCAGCACCCTCGGGACAGGGGGCAAGGATGAGCAGTTCTTC. Its protein is CASTLGTGGKDEQFF.

This sequence joins TRBV5-1 and TRBJ1-1, with D possibly being TRBD1 (6 bases). There are 16 residues in the CDR3. The germline V gene encodes CDR1 SGHRS and CDR2 YFSETQ. The V end lost 0 bases, the J end lost 0 bases, and 12 bases lay between the germline ends. The CDR3 sequence is CASSLATQGMNTEAFF. The CDR3 region has the DNA TGCGCCAGCAGCTTGGCCACACAGGGTATGAACACTGAAGCTTTCTTT.

This clone appeared a few times. J is TRBJ2-2 and V is TRBV2; 15 bases map to TRBD2. Germline CDR1 is SNHLY and CDR2 is FYNNEI. V trimming: 5 bases; J trimming: 5 bases; junction bases outside the gene matches: 3. The length of the CDR3 is 16 residues. The CDR3 DNA is TGTGCCAGCAGTTGGACTAGCGGGGGGGCTACCGGGGAGCTGTTTTTT. Amino acid sequence: CASSWTSGGATGELFF.

The chain carries TRBV28 and TRBJ1-4; TRBD1 aligns across 10 bases. CDR1 MDHEN and CDR2 SYDVKM come from the germline V gene. V dropped 2 bases and J dropped 8; count of bases not matched to a gene: 5. This CDR3 has 15 residues. The CDR3 sequence is CASSLGTGEGEKLFF. DNA of the CDR3: TGTGCCAGCAGTTTAGGGACAGGGGAGGGGGAAAAACTGTTTTTT. Full variable domain (remainder filled in from reference TRBV28 and TRBJ1-4): DVKVTQSSRYLVKRTGEKVFLECVQDMDHENMFWYRQDPGLGLRLIYFSYDVKMKEKGDIPEGYSVSREKKERFSLILESASTNQTSMYLCASSLGTGEGEKLFFGSGTQLSVL.

V gene TRBV28 combines with J gene TRBJ1-2; TRBD1 aligns across 7 bases. CDR1 and CDR2 (germline): MDHEN, SYDVKM. This CDR3 spans 14 amino acids. V was pared by 8 bases and J by 0 bases, with 6 bases of the junction left unmatched. The CDR3 here is CASVEGTANYGYTF. CDR3 coding DNA: TGTGCCAGCGTTGAGGGGACAGCTAACTATGGCTACACCTTC.

By share of the sample, this clone is medium-sized. The CDR3 here is CASGGAYEQYF. The CDR3 region has the DNA TGTGCCAGCGGCGGTGCCTACGAGCAGTACTTC. The rearrangement joins TRBV28 to TRBJ2-7; D uncertain. V was shortened by 8 bases and J by 2 bases, with 7 bases between the two germline ends. Germline V lookup: CDR1 MDHEN, CDR2 SYDVKM. This CDR3 contains 11 residues.

J is TRBJ2-1 and V is TRBV19; 11 bases line up with TRBD1. The CDR3 consists of 17 residues. The germline gives CDR1 LNHDA, CDR2 SQIVND (reference sequence). The V segment lost 1 base and the J segment 8 bases; nucleotides outside the gene matches: 10. In DNA form, the CDR3 reads TGTGCCAGTAGTATAGCTCCGGACAGGGGGCTTCGGGATGAGCAGTTCTTC. Amino acid sequence: CASSIAPDRGLRDEQFF.

The gene calls are TRBV6-5 and TRBJ2-7; a weak D match, TRBD1 (5 bases). There are 13 residues in the CDR3. Germline-derived CDR1 and CDR2 are MNHEY and SVGAGI. Trimming took off 6 bases at V and 5 bases at J, with 14 bases between the two ends. In DNA form, the CDR3 reads TGTGCCAGCAGAACTCGGGCAGGGAACGAGCAGTACTTC. Its protein is CASRTRAGNEQYF.